Following are 26 T cell receptor beta chains from one sample sequenced in a study of T cells in Graves' hyperthyroidism and ophthalmopathy. Researchers took RNA transcripts and amplified the TCR beta CDR3 regions from them. HTBI primers were the set used in a first-round RT-PCR of the TCR CDR3. TCRdb reprocessed the multiplex PCR reads via MiXCR and lists one record per CDR3 protein. The sample has roughly 550,000 distinct CDR3 sequences; roughly a sixth are singletons. Material: blood. The receptors here all came from a woman aged 25 to 39 with Graves' ophthalmopathy.

This chain uses TRBV9 with TRBJ1-1; tentative D call: TRBD1 (5 bases). The germline CDR1 and CDR2 sequences are SGDLS and YYNGEE. V was clipped by 0 bases and J by 2 bases, with 17 bases between them. This CDR3 spans 17 amino acids. The CDR3 is CASSVDGPEGVNTEAFF. CDR3 coding DNA: TGTGCCAGCAGCGTAGACGGCCCCGAAGGGGTTAACACTGAAGCTTTCTTT. Full variable domain (rest looked up from reference TRBV9 and TRBJ1-1): DSGVTQTPKHLITATGQRVTLRCSPRSGDLSVYWYQQSLDQGLQFLIQYYNGEERAKGNILERFSAQQFPDLHSELNLSSLELGDSALYFCASSVDGPEGVNTEAFFGQGTRLTVV.

This clonotype was counted a few times. The CDR3 nucleotides are TGCAGTGCATGGCGCAACCAAGAGACCCAGTACTTC. Its translation is CSAWRNQETQYF. This chain uses TRBV20-1 with TRBJ2-5; unclear D gene. V dropped 6 bases and J dropped 0 bases, with 8 bases sitting between them. CDR3 length equals 12 residues. Germline V gene data show CDR1 as DFQATT and CDR2 as SNEGSKA (reference sequence).

The chain has TRBV5-1 and TRBJ1-2; maybe TRBD1 (5 bases). This CDR3 region has 13 residues. CDR1 and CDR2 from the germline V gene are SGHRS and YFSETQ. V lost 0 bases and J 4 bases, leaving 7 bases between the germline ends. CDR3 sequence: CASSLADTYGYTF. DNA of the CDR3: TGCGCCAGCAGCTTGGCGGACACCTATGGCTACACCTTC.

At least ten counts were recorded for this clonotype. V is TRBV28 and J is TRBJ1-1; no clear D. The CDR3 spans 16 residues. V lost 2 bases, J lost 0 bases, and 13 bases lay in between. Germline loops: CDR1 MDHEN, CDR2 SYDVKM. This CDR3 reads CASSLLVTTLNTEAFF. CDR3 bases: TGTGCCAGCAGTTTACTGGTAACCACGCTGAACACTGAAGCTTTCTTT.

The chain links TRBV9 to TRBJ2-5; D possibly corresponds to TRBD2 (6 bases). The CDR3 spans 14 residues. In germline, CDR1 is SGDLS, CDR2 YYNGEE. Between the trimmed V and J ends, which lost 0 bases and 7 bases, there was a span of 13 bases. Written as DNA, the CDR3 is TGTGCCAGCAGCGTAGGGGAGGCGATGCCGACCCAGTACTTC. Protein: CASSVGEAMPTQYF.

The rearrangement uses TRBV28 and TRBJ1-1; 7 positions agree with TRBD1. J gave up 0 bases and V 10 bases, and 5 bases lay outside the gene matches. CDR3 length: 13 residues. From germline, CDR1 is MDHEN and CDR2 SYDVKM. The CDR3 is CATLDRMNTEAFF. In DNA form, the CDR3 reads TGTGCCACCTTGGACAGGATGAACACTGAAGCTTTCTTT.

V gene TRBV20-1 combines with J gene TRBJ2-1; 9 nucleotides align to TRBD2. This CDR3 comprises 18 residues. CDR1 is DFQATT, CDR2 SNEGSKA, per germline (reference sequence). V lost 6 bases to trimming and J lost 4 bases; unmatched junction nucleotides: 19. The CDR3 spells CSAANPLLLAGDYNEQFF. The DNA of the CDR3 is TGCAGTGCCGCCAACCCTCTACTTTTAGCGGGGGATTACAATGAGCAGTTCTTC.

This clonotype was seen at least ten times. This chain joins TRBV11-2 and TRBJ2-7; D uncertain. This CDR3 is 14 amino acids long. Trimming shortened V by 0 bases and J by 0 bases, and 6 bases separated the two germline ends. Per germline, CDR1 SGHAT and CDR2 FQNNGV. The DNA for the CDR3 is TGTGCCAGCAGCTTAGAACCCAGCTCCTACGAGCAGTACTTC. Protein: CASSLEPSSYEQYF. The full variable domain, with the rest looked up from reference TRBV11-2 and TRBJ2-7, is EAGVAQSPRYKIIEKRQSVAFWCNPISGHATLYWYQQILGQGPKLLIQFQNNGVVDDSQLPKDRFSAERLKGVDSTLKIQPAKLEDSAVYLCASSLEPSSYEQYFGPGTRLTVT.

The chain recombines TRBV4-1 with TRBJ2-1; TRBD2 matches at 11 bases. The CDR3 runs to 16 residues. Per germline, CDR1 MGHRA and CDR2 YSYEKL. J was trimmed by 4 bases and V by 4 bases; bases with no gene match: 6. The CDR3 loop is CASSPPASGRYNEQFF. CDR3 in DNA: TGCGCCAGCAGCCCTCCGGCTAGCGGGAGGTACAATGAGCAGTTCTTC.

In its sample, this clonotype was seen a few times. The genes are TRBV9 and TRBJ1-2, with D unclear. The CDR3 runs 17 residues. V lost 0 bases, J lost 4 bases, and 19 bases lay in between. The V gene's germline CDR1 is SGDLS and CDR2 YYNGEE. CDR3 sequence reads: CASSVGGVPISIYGYTF. The CDR3 DNA sequence: TGTGCCAGCAGCGTAGGTGGAGTCCCCATTTCTATCTATGGCTACACCTTC.

This clonotype was seen repeatedly, ten times or more. The rearrangement uses TRBV2 and TRBJ2-1, with TRBD2 matching 8 bases. The junction had 8 bases not matched to a gene; V was cut back by 10 bases and J by 9 bases. The CDR3 covers 12 residues. The germline V gene has CDR1 SNHLY and CDR2 FYNNEI. The CDR3 loop reads CAMEIAGTEQFF. The CDR3, as DNA: TGTGCCATGGAGATAGCGGGAACTGAGCAGTTCTTC.

In this sample, this clonotype turned up many times. This chain links TRBV7-6 with TRBJ2-7, with 7 nucleotides matching TRBD1. Unmatched junction bases numbered 11, after V lost 5 bases and J lost 4 bases. From germline, CDR1 is SGHVS and CDR2 FNYEAQ. CDR3 length equals 15 residues. CDR3 coding DNA: TGTGCCAGCAGCGTGCTACCGGGACAGTTTTACGAGCAGTACTTC. Protein: CASSVLPGQFYEQYF.

This clonotype was detected ten times or more. The rearrangement joins TRBV6-2 or TRBV6-3 to TRBJ1-1; no clear D. Trimming stripped 0 bases from V and 1 base from J, with 12 bases between. Germline CDR1 is MNHEY and CDR2 is SVGEGT. The CDR3 extends over 16 amino acids. For the CDR3, the DNA is TGTGCCAGCAGTTACTCGTCTCCAACTACGAACACTGAAGCTTTCTTT. As protein: CASSYSSPTTNTEAFF.

This clonotype was seen many times. The chain combines TRBV7-2 with TRBJ1-2; D call uncertain. The V gene lost 0 bases and the J gene lost 3 bases, with 11 bases spanning the gap. Germline loops: CDR1 SGHTA, CDR2 FQGNSA. The CDR3 is 15 residues long. CDR3 nucleotide sequence: TGTGCCAGCAGCTTAGCTAAGGGCAATCACTATGGCTACACCTTC. Translated, it gives CASSLAKGNHYGYTF.

This clonotype came up many times. The J gene is TRBJ1-2, the V gene TRBV2, with no clear D. Germline CDR1 is SNHLY and CDR2 is FYNNEI. V gave up 1 base and J gave up 5 bases, with 14 bases separating them. The CDR3 contains 15 residues. CDR3 amino acids: CASSEGVVPIYGYTF. The CDR3 nucleotides are TGTGCCAGCAGTGAAGGCGTGGTCCCCATATATGGCTACACCTTC.

This clonotype occurred a few times. This chain connects TRBV29-1 to TRBJ1-3; no clear D gene. This CDR3 is 13 amino acids long. Germline V gives CDR1 SQVTM, CDR2 ANQGSEA. The V end was cut by 0 bases, the J end by 4 bases, with 7 bases between. The CDR3 region is CSVEDRPGNTIYF. The DNA for the CDR3 is TGCAGCGTTGAAGACAGACCCGGAAACACCATATATTTT. Looking up the rest from reference TRBV29-1 and TRBJ1-3 gives the full variable domain: SAVISQKPSRDICQRGTSLTIQCQVDSQVTMMFWYRQQPGQSLTLIATANQGSEATYESGFVIDKFPISRPNLTFSTLTVSNMSPEDSSIYLCSVEDRPGNTIYFGEGSWLTVV.

V gene TRBV28 combines with J gene TRBJ2-3; TRBD2 is a possible D gene (5 bases). The V and J ends lost 4 bases and 6 bases respectively, with 14 bases between them. This CDR3 has 14 amino acids. Germline V lookup: CDR1 MDHEN, CDR2 SYDVKM. As DNA, the CDR3 is TGTGCCAGCAGTTCCTTGGCTAGCAGTGATACGCAGTATTTT. It specifies CASSSLASSDTQYF.

This clonotype has at least ten counts. The chain links TRBV7-8 to TRBJ1-1; possibly TRBD1 for D (6 bases). This CDR3 has 14 amino acids. CDR1 is SGHVS and CDR2 is FQNEAQ in the germline V gene. The germline V and J ends were trimmed by 5 bases and 4 bases, with 14 bases remaining between them. CDR3 sequence: CASSAGGRATEAFF. CDR3 sequence (DNA): TGTGCCAGCAGCGCCGGGGGCCGCGCCACTGAAGCTTTCTTT.

In this sample, this clonotype turned up a few times. The chain uses TRBV25-1 and TRBJ1-1, with no clear D. V was trimmed by 10 bases and J by 5 bases, leaving 11 bases between them. Germline V gene lookup returns CDR1 MGHDK and CDR2 SYGVNS. The CDR3 has 11 residues. The CDR3 protein is CANRTRTEAFF. The CDR3 DNA reads as TGTGCCAACAGAACACGGACTGAAGCTTTCTTT.

This clonotype was recorded at least ten times. The chain combines TRBV19 with TRBJ2-1; 8 positions agree with TRBD2. This CDR3 is built from 15 residues. V lost 2 bases, J lost 6 bases, and 6 bases stayed unmatched. Germline loops: CDR1 LNHDA, CDR2 SQIVND (reference sequence). The CDR3: CASSILAGLFNEQFF. The CDR3 DNA reads as TGTGCCAGTAGTATACTAGCGGGTCTATTCAATGAGCAGTTCTTC.

The sample holds a few counts of this clonotype. This rearrangement joins TRBV5-1 to TRBJ2-5; D possibly matches TRBD1 or TRBD2 (6 bases each). The CDR3 sequence is 15 residues long. V was clipped by 2 bases and J by 5 bases, with 16 bases between them. CDR1 is SGHRS, CDR2 YFSETQ, per germline. In nucleotides, the CDR3 is TGCGCCAGCAGCTTATTCGGAGGGGGGTCGGAGACCCAGTACTTC. Protein sequence: CASSLFGGGSETQYF.

The genes are TRBV24-1 and TRBJ2-2, with TRBD2 matching 10 bases. With V trimmed by 3 bases and J by 4 bases, 7 bases remained unmatched. CDR3 length: 17 residues. Germline V lookup: CDR1 KGHDR, CDR2 SFDVKD. CDR3 loop: CATSDELAGSPTGELFF. The CDR3 DNA reads as TGTGCCACCAGTGATGAACTAGCGGGATCCCCCACCGGGGAGCTGTTTTTT.

This sequence joins TRBV30 and TRBJ2-3; no clear D gene. The CDR3 runs to 14 residues. From germline, CDR1 is GTSNPN and CDR2 SVGIG (reference sequence). V was cut by 3 bases and J by 3 bases, with 13 bases left in between. The chain's CDR3 is CAWRPTAWTDTQYF. CDR3 sequence (DNA): TGTGCCTGGAGGCCCACCGCTTGGACAGATACGCAGTATTTT.

This clonotype was detected ten times or more. The chain has TRBV10-2 and TRBJ2-1; 15 bases agree with TRBD2. Germline V gene data show CDR1 as WSHSY and CDR2 as SAAADI. V lost 6 bases, J lost 7 bases, and 19 bases stayed unmatched. CDR3 length equals 20 residues. The CDR3 DNA reads as TGCGCCAGCAGCCGAGGGGGAGGGATGGGACTAGCGGGAGGACCAAATGAGCAGTTCTTC. Translating it yields CASSRGGGMGLAGGPNEQFF.

At least ten counts were recorded for this clonotype. The chain joins TRBV20-1 to TRBJ2-1, with 9 bases identical to TRBD2. The CDR3 covers 15 residues. Germline V lookup: CDR1 DFQATT, CDR2 SNEGSKA (reference sequence). J lost 9 bases, V lost 3 bases, and 12 bases had no gene match. The CDR3 reads CSASTSSGMGLEQFF. As DNA, the CDR3 is TGCAGTGCTAGTACCTCTAGCGGGATGGGTCTTGAGCAGTTCTTC.

This clonotype was observed many times. The CDR3 nucleotides are TGTGCCAGCAAGAGTGGGCACACTGAAGCTTTCTTT. This sequence encodes CASKSGHTEAFF. V and J are TRBV3-1 and TRBJ1-1; unclear D gene. CDR1 and CDR2 from the germline V gene are LGHDT and YNNKEL (reference sequence). The CDR3 is made up of 12 amino acids. V was shortened by 7 bases and J by 3 bases, with 9 bases between the two germline ends.